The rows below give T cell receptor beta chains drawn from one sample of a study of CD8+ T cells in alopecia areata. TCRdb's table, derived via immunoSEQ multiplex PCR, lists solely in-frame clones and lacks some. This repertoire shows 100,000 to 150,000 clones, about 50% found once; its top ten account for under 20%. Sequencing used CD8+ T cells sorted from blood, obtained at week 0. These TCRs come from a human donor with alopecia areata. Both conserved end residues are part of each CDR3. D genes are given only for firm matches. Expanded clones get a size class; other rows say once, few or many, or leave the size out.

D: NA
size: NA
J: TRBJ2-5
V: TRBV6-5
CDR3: CASSYSLSQETQYF
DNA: TGTGCCAGCAGTTACTCTTTGTCGCAAGAGACCCAGTACTTC

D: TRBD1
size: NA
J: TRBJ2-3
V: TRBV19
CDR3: CASAGTASTDTQYF
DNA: TGTGCCAGTGCCGGGACAGCTAGCACAGATACGCAGTATTTT

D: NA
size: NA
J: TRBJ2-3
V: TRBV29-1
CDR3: CSVEDPYTDTQYF
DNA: TGCAGCGTTGAAGACCCCTACACAGATACGCAGTATTTT

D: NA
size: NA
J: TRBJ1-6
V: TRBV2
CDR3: CASSEAEGISPLHF
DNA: TGTGCCAGCAGTGAAGCTGAAGGGATTTCACCCCTCCACTTT

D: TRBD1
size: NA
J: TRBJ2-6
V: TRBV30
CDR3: CAWSVGQGAGANVLTF
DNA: TGTGCCTGGAGTGTAGGACAGGGGGCTGGGGCCAACGTCCTGACTTTC

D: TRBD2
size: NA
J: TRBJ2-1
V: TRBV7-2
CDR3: CASSFPLAGGPNEQFF
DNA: TGTGCCAGCAGCTTCCCACTAGCGGGGGGGCCGAATGAGCAGTTCTTC

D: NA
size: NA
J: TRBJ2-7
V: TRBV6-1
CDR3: CASSGLGVSYEQYF
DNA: TGTGCCAGCAGTGGCCTCGGTGTGTCCTACGAGCAGTACTTC

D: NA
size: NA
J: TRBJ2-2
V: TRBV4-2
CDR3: CASSPTGTENTGELFF
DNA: TGTGCCAGCAGCCCCACCGGGACCGAGAACACCGGGGAGCTGTTTTTT

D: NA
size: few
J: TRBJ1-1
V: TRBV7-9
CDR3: CASSLGEPEAFF
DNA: TGTGCCAGCAGCTTGGGAGAACCTGAAGCTTTCTTT

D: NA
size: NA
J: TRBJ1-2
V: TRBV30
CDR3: CAWSPYQEGTHGYTF
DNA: TGTGCCTGGAGCCCCTATCAAGAAGGGACCCATGGCTACACCTTC

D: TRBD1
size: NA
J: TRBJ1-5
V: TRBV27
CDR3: CASSLDRDYQPQHF
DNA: TGTGCCAGCAGTTTGGACAGGGATTATCAGCCCCAGCATTTT

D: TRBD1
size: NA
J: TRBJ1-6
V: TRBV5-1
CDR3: CASSPGQGPQTLHF
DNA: TGCGCCAGCAGCCCTGGACAGGGCCCACAGACCCTCCACTTT

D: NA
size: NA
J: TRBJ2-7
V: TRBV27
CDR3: CASSSSSSYEQYF
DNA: TGTGCCAGCAGTTCGTCGAGCTCCTACGAGCAGTACTTC

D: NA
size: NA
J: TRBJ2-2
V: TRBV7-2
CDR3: CASSLKQATTGELFF
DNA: TGTGCCAGCAGCTTAAAACAGGCGACCACCGGGGAGCTGTTTTTT

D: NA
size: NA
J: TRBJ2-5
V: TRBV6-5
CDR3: CASSPPAGREETQYF
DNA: TGTGCCAGCAGCCCCCCGGCGGGGAGAGAAGAGACCCAGTACTTC

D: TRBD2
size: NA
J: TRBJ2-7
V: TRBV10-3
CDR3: CAISELSGGGYEQYF
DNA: TGTGCCATCAGTGAGTTGAGCGGGGGTGGCTACGAGCAGTACTTC

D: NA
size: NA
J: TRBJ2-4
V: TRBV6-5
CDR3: CASSYSSGLDIQYF
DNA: TGTGCCAGCAGTTACTCGAGCGGGCTAGACATTCAGTACTTC

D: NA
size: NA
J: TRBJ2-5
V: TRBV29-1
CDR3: CSAIDGHEAQYF
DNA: TGCAGCGCCATAGACGGCCATGAGGCCCAGTACTTC

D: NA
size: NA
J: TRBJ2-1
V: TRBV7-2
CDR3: CASSFRAAEQFF
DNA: TGTGCCAGCAGCTTCAGGGCTGCTGAGCAGTTCTTC

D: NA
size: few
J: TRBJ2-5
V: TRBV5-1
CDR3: CASSLRLGRQETQYF
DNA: TGCGCCAGCAGCTTGCGTCTGGGACGGCAAGAGACCCAGTACTTC

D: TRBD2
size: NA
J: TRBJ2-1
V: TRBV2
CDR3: CATYRLAGSYNEQFF
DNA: TGTGCCACCTACAGACTAGCGGGGAGCTACAATGAGCAGTTCTTC

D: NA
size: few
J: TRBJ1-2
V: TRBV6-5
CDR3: CAAGSGYYGYTF
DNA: TGTGCCGCAGGTTCGGGTTACTATGGCTACACCTTC

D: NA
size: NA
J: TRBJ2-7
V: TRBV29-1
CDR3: CSVRAASTDRNEQYF
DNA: TGCAGCGTTAGGGCCGCCTCGACAGACCGTAACGAGCAGTACTTC

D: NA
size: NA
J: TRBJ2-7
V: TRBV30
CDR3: CAWNLGGSYEQYF
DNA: TGTGCCTGGAACTTAGGAGGGTCCTACGAGCAGTACTTC

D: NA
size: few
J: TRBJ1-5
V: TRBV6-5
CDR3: CASSPRGSNQPQHF
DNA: TGTGCCAGCAGTCCAAGGGGTAGCAATCAGCCCCAGCATTTT

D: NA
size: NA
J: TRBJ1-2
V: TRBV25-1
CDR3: CASRGGDGYTF
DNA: TGTGCCAGCAGGGGGGGAGATGGCTACACCTTC

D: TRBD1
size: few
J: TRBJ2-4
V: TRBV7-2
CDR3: CASSHRDRVLFF
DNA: TGTGCCAGCAGCCACCGGGACAGGGTCCTCTTCTTC

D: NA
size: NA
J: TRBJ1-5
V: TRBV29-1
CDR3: CSADGLHSNQPQHF
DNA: TGCAGCGCAGACGGATTGCATAGCAATCAGCCCCAGCATTTT

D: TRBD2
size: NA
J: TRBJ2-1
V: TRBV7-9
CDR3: CASSQGLAGIYYEQFF
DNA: TGTGCCAGCAGCCAGGGACTAGCGGGGATTTACTATGAGCAGTTCTTC

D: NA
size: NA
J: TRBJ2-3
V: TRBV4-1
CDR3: CASSLGGQLDTQYF
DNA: TGCGCCAGCAGCTTAGGGGGTCAGCTAGATACGCAGTATTTT

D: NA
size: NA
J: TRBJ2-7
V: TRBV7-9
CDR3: CASSSRDSVEQYF
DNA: TGTGCCAGCAGCTCGCGGGACTCTGTCGAGCAGTACTTC

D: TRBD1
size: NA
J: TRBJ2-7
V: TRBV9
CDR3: CASSGATGYYEQYF
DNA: TGTGCCAGCAGCGGAGCGACAGGGTACTACGAGCAGTACTTC

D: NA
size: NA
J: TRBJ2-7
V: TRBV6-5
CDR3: CASSYAGKSSYEQYF
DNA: TGTGCCAGCAGTTACGCGGGGAAAAGCTCCTACGAGCAGTACTTC

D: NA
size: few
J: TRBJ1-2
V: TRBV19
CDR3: CASTAYELGAHGYTF
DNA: TGTGCCAGTACCGCTTATGAGTTGGGGGCGCACGGCTACACCTTC

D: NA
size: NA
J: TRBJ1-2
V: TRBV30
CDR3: CAWDPRQESFGYGYTF
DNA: TGTGCCTGGGACCCTCGACAGGAAAGTTTCGGCTATGGCTACACCTTC

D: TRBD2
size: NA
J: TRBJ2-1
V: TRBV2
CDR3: CARDRLAGSHEQFF
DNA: TGTGCCAGAGACAGACTAGCGGGGAGCCATGAGCAGTTCTTC

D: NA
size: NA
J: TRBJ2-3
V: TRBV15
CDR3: CATWGESSTDTQYF
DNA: TGTGCCACCTGGGGGGAGTCCTCCACAGATACGCAGTATTTT

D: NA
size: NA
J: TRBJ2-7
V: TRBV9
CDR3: CASSPHAAGYEQYF
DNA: TGTGCCAGCAGCCCCCATGCGGCCGGCTACGAGCAGTACTTC

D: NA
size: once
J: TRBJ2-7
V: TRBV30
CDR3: CAWSPGSYEQYF
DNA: TGTGCCTGGAGCCCGGGCTCCTACGAGCAGTACTTC

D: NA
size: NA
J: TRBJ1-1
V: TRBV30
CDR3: CAWSDKPEAFF
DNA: TGTGCCTGGAGTGACAAGCCTGAAGCTTTCTTT

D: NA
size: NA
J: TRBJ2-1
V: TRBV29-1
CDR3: CSVEAGFNEQFF
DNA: TGCAGCGTTGAAGCGGGGTTCAATGAGCAGTTCTTC

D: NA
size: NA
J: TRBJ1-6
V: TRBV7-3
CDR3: CASSPGTLSQNSPLHF
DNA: TGTGCCAGCAGCCCAGGGACACTCTCTCAGAATTCACCCCTCCACTTT

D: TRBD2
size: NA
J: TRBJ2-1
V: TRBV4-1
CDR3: CASSPSGGAYNEQFF
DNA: TGCGCCAGCAGCCCGAGCGGGGGGGCCTACAATGAGCAGTTCTTC

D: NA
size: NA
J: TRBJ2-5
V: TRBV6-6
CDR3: CASSQGYAQYF
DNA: TGTGCCAGCAGCCAAGGGTATGCCCAGTACTTC

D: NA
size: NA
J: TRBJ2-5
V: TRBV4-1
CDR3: CASSQDPPGRETQYF
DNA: TGCGCCAGCAGCCAAGATCCCCCAGGGAGAGAGACCCAGTACTTC

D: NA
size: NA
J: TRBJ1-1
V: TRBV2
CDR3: CASITASTEAFF
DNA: TGTGCCAGCATAACGGCGTCCACTGAAGCTTTCTTT

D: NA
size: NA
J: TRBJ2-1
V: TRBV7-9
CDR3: CASRPDSPSSEEQFF
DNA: TGTGCCAGCAGACCAGACAGCCCCAGTAGCGAAGAGCAGTTCTTC

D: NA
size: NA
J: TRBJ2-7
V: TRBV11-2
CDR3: CASSLGTSEQYF
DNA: TGTGCCAGCAGCTTAGGGACTTCCGAGCAGTACTTC

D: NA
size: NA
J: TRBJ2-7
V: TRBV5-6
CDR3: CASSPSGQKGEQYF
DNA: TGTGCCAGCAGCCCCTCGGGCCAGAAGGGCGAGCAGTACTTC

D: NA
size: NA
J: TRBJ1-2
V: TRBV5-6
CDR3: CASSLEGTTYGYTF
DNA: TGTGCCAGCAGCTTGGAAGGGACCACTTATGGCTACACCTTC

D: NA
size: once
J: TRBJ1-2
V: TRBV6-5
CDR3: CASSSPGQKGYGYTF
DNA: TGTGCCAGCAGCTCCCCCGGACAGAAGGGCTATGGCTACACCTTC

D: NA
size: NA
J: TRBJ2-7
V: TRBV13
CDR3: CASSLQGGSYEQYF
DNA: TGTGCCAGCAGCTTACAGGGGGGATCCTACGAGCAGTACTTC

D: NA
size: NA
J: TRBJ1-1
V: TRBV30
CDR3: CAWSVLTGTEAFF
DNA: TGTGCCTGGAGTGTACTAACAGGCACTGAAGCTTTCTTT